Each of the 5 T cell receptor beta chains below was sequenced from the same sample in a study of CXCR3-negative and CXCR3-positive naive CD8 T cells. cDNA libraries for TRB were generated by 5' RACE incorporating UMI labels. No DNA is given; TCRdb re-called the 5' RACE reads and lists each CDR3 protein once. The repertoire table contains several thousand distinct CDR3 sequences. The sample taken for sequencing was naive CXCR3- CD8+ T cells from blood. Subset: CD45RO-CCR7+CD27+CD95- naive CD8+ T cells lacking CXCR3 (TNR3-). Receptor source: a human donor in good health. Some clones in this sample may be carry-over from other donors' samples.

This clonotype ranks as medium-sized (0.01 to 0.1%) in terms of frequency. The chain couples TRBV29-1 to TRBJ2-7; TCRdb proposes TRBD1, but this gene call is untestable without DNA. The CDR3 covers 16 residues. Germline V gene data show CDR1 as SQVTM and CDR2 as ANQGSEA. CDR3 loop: CSAQGAQGEPIYEQYF.

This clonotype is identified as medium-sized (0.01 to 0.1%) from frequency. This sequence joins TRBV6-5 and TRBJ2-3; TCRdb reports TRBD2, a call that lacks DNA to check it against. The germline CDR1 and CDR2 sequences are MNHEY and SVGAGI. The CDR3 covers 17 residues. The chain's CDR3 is CASSYSHSGMSTDTQYF.

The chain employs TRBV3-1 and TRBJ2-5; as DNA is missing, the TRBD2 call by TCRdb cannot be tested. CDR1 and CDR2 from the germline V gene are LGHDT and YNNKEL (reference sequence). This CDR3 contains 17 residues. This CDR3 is CASSQGLAGVVGETQYF.

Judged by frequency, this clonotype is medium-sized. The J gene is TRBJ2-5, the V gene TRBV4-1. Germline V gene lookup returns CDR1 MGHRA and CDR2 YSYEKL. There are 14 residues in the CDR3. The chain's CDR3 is CASSLLGTQETQYF.

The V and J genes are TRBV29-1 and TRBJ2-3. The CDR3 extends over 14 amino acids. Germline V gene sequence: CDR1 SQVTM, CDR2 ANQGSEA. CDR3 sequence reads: CSVEDNHSTDTQYF.